This T cell receptor beta chain was profiled in a study of T-cell reconstitution after alpha-beta-depleted transplantation in children (dated by TCRdb to between 2015 and 2016). Background on the whole study: The study quantitatively tracked T-cell immune reconstitution after TCRalphabeta/CD19-depleted allogeneic hematopoietic cell transplantation in children using TCR repertoire profiling.

The paper's findings and limits, for the study overall: About two months after transplant, the apparently early recovery of alphabetaT-cell counts reportedly depended on just several hundred clones that had expanded rapidly and came from non-depleted graft cells. Hyperexpanded clone frequencies declined over subsequent months; after one year, T-cell counts and TCRbeta diversity were mostly attributed to newly produced T cells. The high TCRbeta diversity at day 60 in some patients was ascribed to recipient T cells and intrathymic progenitors that had survived conditioning.

V is pruned by 8 bases and J by 2 bases, leaving 17 bases of the junction without a gene match. CDR1 and CDR2, looked up from the germline V gene, are LGHNA and YNFKEQ. The CDR3, cysteine through phenylalanine, is 19 amino acids long. Just the 57-base CDR3 DNA is kept, in frame starting at base 1. The receptor library was made with PCR. The instrument given in TCRdb is Illumina HiSeq 2500. TCR library preparation used molecular barcoding, with unique molecular identifiers applied to normalize quantification of the TCRbeta repertoire. The raw public reads went through TCRdb reprocessing: fastp at Q25, MiXCR clone calling, in-frame beta chains kept. CDR3 protein duplicates are merged, each entry listing the most common genes and DNA. The sample table lists hundreds of thousands of distinct CDR3 sequences, 13% of them with a count of one. The top ten clones comprise around 0.76% of the sample. The sample's treatment or condition label, in plain terms: allogeneic hematopoietic cell transplantation with graft depleted of TCRalphabeta T cells and CD19 B cells. TCRalphabeta/CD19-depleted allogeneic hematopoietic cell grafts were given to the transplant recipients, all of whom were children.

As to this clonotype: Its antigen is currently not known. No much larger clone exists at a distance of one base, and base qualities are not known.

The rearranged segments are TRBV4-2 and TRBJ2-7; TRBD2 fits 14 bases in the junction. The TCR comes from a girl aged 2 to 9 with congenital amegakaryocytic thrombocytopenia, due to receive a stem cell transplant. Specimen: PBMCs, collected before TCRalphabeta/CD19-depleted stem cell transplant. The DNA sequence reads TGTGCCAGCTCGGTCGGGGGACTAGCGGGAGTATCCCTACCCTACGAGCAGTACTTC. Its amino acids are CASSVGGLAGVSLPYEQYF.